These 31 T cell receptor beta chains were sequenced from one sample in a study of response to subunit inactivated influenza vaccine. Using its own MiXCR run on the RT-PCR reads, TCRdb lists one record per CDR3 protein. The sample has under 550,000 distinct CDR3 sequences; 7.6% are singletons. The sequencing used PBMCs from blood, collected roughly 24 months after vaccination. Receptors originate from a man aged 50 to 69 who received an inactivated influenza vaccine.

A few counts support this clonotype. The chain combines TRBV10-2 with TRBJ2-1, with 16 positions matching TRBD2. Unmatched junction bases numbered 10, after V lost 4 bases and J lost 7 bases. The CDR3 consists of 18 residues. CDR1 is WSHSY, CDR2 SAAADI, per germline. The DNA for the CDR3 is TGCGCCAGCAGTGGGGGAGGGACTAGCGGGGGGGCAAGGAATGAGCAGTTCTTC. Residues: CASSGGGTSGGARNEQFF.

This chain links TRBV6-5 with TRBJ2-1; 7 nucleotides match TRBD2. Trimming cost V 5 bases and J 0 bases; bases outside gene matches: 7. The CDR3 length is 16 residues. Germline-derived CDR1 and CDR2 are MNHEY and SVGAGI. CDR3 coding DNA: TGTGCCAGCAGTCCGACTAGCCATAGCTCCTACAATGAGCAGTTCTTC. It translates to CASSPTSHSSYNEQFF.

The V gene is TRBV2, the J gene TRBJ2-6; 7 positions agree with TRBD2. Germline CDR1 SNHLY, CDR2 FYNNEI. Germline trimming cut 4 bases from V and 1 base from J; bases unmatched to any gene: 1. The CDR3 is made up of 15 amino acids. CDR3 coding DNA: TGTGCCAGCAGTGGGACTAGATCTGGGGCCAACGTCCTGACTTTC. It codes for CASSGTRSGANVLTF.

The chain employs TRBV3-1 and TRBJ2-5; a weak D match, TRBD2 (6 bases). The CDR3 is 16 amino acids. The V gene's germline CDR1 is LGHDT and CDR2 YNNKEL (reference sequence). V dropped 1 base and J dropped 1 base, with 13 bases sitting between them. CDR3 coding DNA: TGTGCCAGCAGCCAAGGTGTGGGGGGAGCCCAAGAGACCCAGTACTTC. This translates into CASSQGVGGAQETQYF.

The genes are TRBV3-1 and TRBJ2-7, with 8 bases matching TRBD2. V lost 0 bases and J lost 3; bases outside the gene matches: 10. Germline loops: CDR1 LGHDT, CDR2 YNNKEL (reference sequence). CDR3 length equals 17 residues. For the CDR3, the DNA is TGTGCCAGCAGCCAAGAATTAGCGGGAACGCCCCGCTACGAGCAGTACTTC. This encodes CASSQELAGTPRYEQYF.

This clonotype was counted at least ten times. The chain carries TRBV3-1 and TRBJ2-7, with unresolved D. The V and J ends lost 2 bases and 3 bases respectively, with 11 bases between them. Germline CDR1 is LGHDT and CDR2 is YNNKEL (reference sequence). The CDR3 sequence is 14 residues long. The CDR3 DNA sequence: TGTGCCAGCAGCCAAACCTCAAGCAACTACGAGCAGTACTTC. The encoded protein is CASSQTSSNYEQYF.

The chain has TRBV5-8 and TRBJ1-5; D unresolved. Germline assignment: CDR1 SGHTS and CDR2 YDEGEE. Trimming pared 0 bases from V and 2 bases from J, leaving 6 bases between. The CDR3 totals 14 residues. The DNA for the CDR3 is TGTGCCAGCAGCTTGGAAATCCGCAATCAGCCCCAGCATTTT. Amino acid sequence: CASSLEIRNQPQHF.

This clonotype came up many times. The J gene is TRBJ2-1, the V gene TRBV29-1, with D tentatively TRBD2 (6 bases). CDR3 size: 11 residues. V was cut by 7 bases and J by 5 bases, with 9 bases left in between. Germline CDR1 is SQVTM and CDR2 is ANQGSEA. The chain's CDR3 is CSGGLHNEQFF. CDR3 DNA sequence: TGCAGCGGGGGACTCCACAATGAGCAGTTCTTC.

This sequence joins TRBV15 and TRBJ2-7; maybe TRBD2 (6 bases). Per the germline V gene, CDR1 is LNHNV and CDR2 is YYDKDF (reference sequence). V was trimmed by 0 bases and J by 2 bases, leaving 11 bases between them. This CDR3 has 15 residues. This CDR3 reads CATSRDLAAAYEQYF. Here the CDR3 DNA reads TGTGCCACCAGCAGAGATTTAGCGGCCGCCTACGAGCAGTACTTC.

The V and J genes are TRBV4-1 and TRBJ1-2; D possibly corresponds to TRBD1 (5 bases). Germline loops: CDR1 MGHRA, CDR2 YSYEKL. V lost 2 bases and J lost 7, with 11 bases in between. The CDR3 loop spans 13 amino acids. The DNA of the CDR3 is TGCGCCAGCAGCCAACGGGGCAAACCTGGCTACACCTTC. Its translation is CASSQRGKPGYTF.

CDR3 nucleotide sequence: TGTGCCAGCAGTGATTCGGACTTTTACTTC. It encodes CASSDSDFYF. V is TRBV2 and J is TRBJ2-7, with D possibly TRBD2 on 5 matching bases. Trimming took 3 bases from V and 13 from J, leaving 10 bases between them. The CDR3 totals 10 residues. Germline assignment: CDR1 SNHLY and CDR2 FYNNEI.

In this sample, this clonotype turned up many times. The chain links TRBV7-8 to TRBJ2-5; D might be TRBD2 (5 bases). Between the trimmed V and J ends, which lost 3 bases and 1 base, there was a span of 15 bases. In germline, CDR1 is SGHVS, CDR2 FQNEAQ. The CDR3 has 16 residues. CDR3 coding DNA: TGTGCCAGCAGCTTGCTGGCAGGACTCCCCCAAGAGACCCAGTACTTC. The encoded protein is CASSLLAGLPQETQYF.

This clonotype was picked up a small number of times. The chain employs TRBV15 and TRBJ1-4, with TRBD1 as a possible D gene (5 bases). Germline V gene data show CDR1 as LNHNV and CDR2 as YYDKDF (reference sequence). CDR3 length: 17 amino acids. Deletions cut 0 bases from V and 5 bases from J, with 16 bases between. Here the CDR3 DNA reads TGTGCCACCAGCAGAGATAAGGGAGCAGGGAGAAATGAAAAACTGTTTTTT. This codes for CATSRDKGAGRNEKLFF. Drawing the rest from reference TRBV15 and TRBJ1-4, the complete variable domain is DAMVIQNPRYQVTQFGKPVTLSCSQTLNHNVMYWYQQKSSQAPKLLFHYYDKDFNNEADTPDNFQSRRPNTSFCFLDIRSPGLGDTAMYLCATSRDKGAGRNEKLFFGSGTQLSVL.

This clonotype has only one observation. The chain joins TRBV5-5 to TRBJ2-1; D gene uncertain. The CDR3 length is 13 residues. Trimming removed 4 bases at V and 2 bases at J, with 7 bases between. CDR1 is SGHKS and CDR2 is YYEKEE in the germline V gene (reference sequence). The CDR3 DNA is TGTGCCAGCAGCCATGGGCCCTACAATGAGCAGTTCTTC. This translates into CASSHGPYNEQFF.

This clonotype has only a few counts. The rearrangement joins TRBV27 to TRBJ1-5; D might be TRBD1 (6 bases). From germline, CDR1 is MNHEY and CDR2 SMNVEV (reference sequence). V lost 1 base, J lost 6 bases, and 13 bases lay in between. The CDR3 runs to 15 residues. In nucleotides, the CDR3 is TGTGCCAGCAGTTTATATGCAGGGGCGGGTCAGCCCCAGCATTTT. This sequence encodes CASSLYAGAGQPQHF.

V and J are TRBV5-6 and TRBJ1-5; 7 nucleotides align to TRBD1. The junction had 3 bases not matched to a gene; V was cut back by 2 bases and J by 1 base. Germline loops: CDR1 SGHDT, CDR2 YYEEEE. The CDR3 runs to 15 residues. CDR3 protein: CASSLGTASNQPQHF. CDR3 in DNA: TGTGCCAGCAGCTTAGGGACAGCGAGCAATCAGCCCCAGCATTTT.

This chain links TRBV5-1 with TRBJ1-1, with D maybe TRBD1 (5 bases). Between the trimmed V and J ends, which lost 4 bases and 1 base, there was a span of 11 bases. CDR1 SGHRS and CDR2 YFSETQ come from the germline V gene. The CDR3 has 14 amino acids. CDR3 loop: CASSGAGANTEAFF. The CDR3 DNA reads as TGCGCCAGCAGCGGCGCCGGGGCGAACACTGAAGCTTTCTTT.

CDR3 nucleotides: TGTGCCAGCTCACAAACGGATCCAGATACGCAGTATTTT. Its translation is CASSQTDPDTQYF. This chain uses TRBV18 with TRBJ2-3, with D uncertain. V was pared by 4 bases and J by 4 bases, with 9 bases between. Germline V gene sequence: CDR1 KGHSH, CDR2 LQKENI. This CDR3 region has 13 residues.

This clonotype was seen more than once but under ten times. The chain joins TRBV27 to TRBJ2-1; 10 bases line up with TRBD2. The germline gives CDR1 MNHEY, CDR2 SMNVEV (reference sequence). The CDR3 length is 17 residues. V shed 0 bases and J 5 bases; nucleotides not matched to a gene: 7. CDR3 coding DNA: TGTGCCAGCAGTTTATCTTTTTGGACTAGCGGTCACAATGAGCAGTTCTTC. Protein: CASSLSFWTSGHNEQFF.

This clonotype was seen ten or more times. The V call is TRBV14, the J call TRBJ2-7, with 7 nucleotides matching TRBD1. The CDR3 sequence is 16 residues long. J gave up 0 bases and V 3 bases, and 8 bases lay outside the gene matches. Germline values: CDR1 SGHDN, CDR2 FVKESK. CDR3 bases: TGTGCCAGCAGCCAGGATATTGGGACAGTCTCCTACGAGCAGTACTTC. Its translation is CASSQDIGTVSYEQYF.

The rearrangement uses TRBV14 and TRBJ1-4; D is undetermined. CDR3 length: 13 amino acids. Germline lookup yields CDR1 SGHDN and CDR2 FVKESK. Trimming cost V 1 base and J 12 bases, with 12 bases left between them. The CDR3 loop is CASSQVPRRELFF. The CDR3 DNA reads TGTGCCAGCAGCCAAGTCCCCCGGAGAGAACTGTTTTTT.

This clonotype was seen more than once but under ten times. The rearrangement uses TRBV24-1 and TRBJ2-1, with 10 positions matching TRBD1. CDR1 is KGHDR, CDR2 SFDVKD, per germline. Trimming took 7 bases from V and 7 from J; bases not matched to a gene: 9. This CDR3 has 15 residues. CDR3 sequence reads: CATRTGTGVLNEQFF. In DNA form, the CDR3 reads TGTGCCACCAGGACCGGGACAGGGGTGTTGAATGAGCAGTTCTTC.

CDR3 coding DNA: TGCGCCAGCAGCTTAGTTGAACAGCCCAACACTGAAGCTTTCTTT. This encodes CASSLVEQPNTEAFF. The genes are TRBV5-1 and TRBJ1-1; D unclear. V was clipped by 2 bases and J by 2 bases, with 13 bases between them. Germline CDR1 reads SGHRS; CDR2 reads YFSETQ. This CDR3 comprises 15 residues.

This clonotype was counted only a few times. CDR3 coding DNA: TGTGCCAGCAGTTTTTTCGGGGGGCTGGGAGAGACCCAGTACTTC. It specifies CASSFFGGLGETQYF. This chain links TRBV12-3 or TRBV12-4 with TRBJ2-5, with a possible D match to TRBD2 (7 bases). This CDR3 spans 15 amino acids. Trimming shortened V by 3 bases and J by 4 bases, and 15 bases separated the two germline ends.

In this sample, this clonotype turned up a few times. This chain connects TRBV20-1 to TRBJ2-6, with D perhaps matching TRBD1 (6 bases). CDR1 DFQATT and CDR2 SNEGSKA come from the germline V gene (reference sequence). V gave up 2 bases and J gave up 2 bases, with 7 bases separating them. The CDR3 runs to 14 residues. This chain's CDR3 is CSARQGTGANVLTF. CDR3 sequence (DNA): TGCAGTGCTAGACAGGGGACTGGGGCCAACGTCCTGACTTTC.

Here the CDR3 DNA reads TGCAGCGTTGAAGATCCTAGTGAGCAGTTCTTC. Its protein product is CSVEDPSEQFF. V is TRBV29-1 and J is TRBJ2-1; D gene unclear. CDR3 size: 11 residues. Germline assignment: CDR1 SQVTM and CDR2 ANQGSEA. Trimming took off 0 bases at V and 9 bases at J, with 6 bases between the two ends.

At least ten counts were recorded for this clonotype. This chain connects TRBV15 to TRBJ2-2; no clear D gene. The CDR3 covers 13 residues. CDR1 and CDR2 (germline): LNHNV, YYDKDF (reference sequence). Trimming shortened V by 1 base and J by 7 bases, and 7 bases separated the two germline ends. The CDR3 spells CATSRGLGGELFF. As DNA, the CDR3 is TGTGCCACCAGCAGAGGGTTGGGCGGGGAGCTGTTTTTT.

This clonotype was observed a handful of times. J is TRBJ1-4 and V is TRBV3-1; 9 bases map to TRBD1. CDR1 LGHDT and CDR2 YNNKEL come from the germline V gene (reference sequence). CDR3 length: 17 amino acids. Trimming took 3 bases from V and 6 from J; bases not matched to a gene: 11. DNA of the CDR3: TGTGCCAGCAGCCAGTTCCGGGACAGGGAACCTGATGAAAAACTGTTTTTT. This codes for CASSQFRDREPDEKLFF.

The chain couples TRBV20-1 to TRBJ2-1, with 9 bases fitting TRBD2. The CDR3 consists of 15 residues. J was trimmed by 5 bases and V by 2 bases; bases with no gene match: 7. CDR1 is DFQATT and CDR2 is SNEGSKA in the germline V gene (reference sequence). The CDR3 DNA follows: TGCAGTGCTAGACCCGGGACTAGCTTCGACAATGAGCAGTTCTTC. The encoded protein is CSARPGTSFDNEQFF.

This clonotype turned up a few times. J is TRBJ2-5 and V is TRBV29-1; the D gene is possibly TRBD1 (5 bases). The CDR3 runs to 14 residues. V was trimmed by 6 bases and J by 5 bases, leaving 19 bases between them. CDR1 SQVTM and CDR2 ANQGSEA come from the germline V gene. The chain's CDR3 is CSVDRLGRAETQYF. The CDR3 nucleotides read TGCAGCGTCGACCGGTTGGGCAGGGCGGAGACCCAGTACTTC.

This clonotype was seen repeatedly, ten times or more. This chain's CDR3 is CASSREQETQYF. Written as DNA, the CDR3 is TGTGCCAGCAGTAGAGAACAAGAGACCCAGTACTTC. The chain links TRBV25-1 to TRBJ2-5; D unresolved. The germline V and J ends were trimmed by 5 bases and 2 bases, with 6 bases remaining between them. The CDR3 sequence is 12 residues long. Germline V gene sequence: CDR1 MGHDK, CDR2 SYGVNS.